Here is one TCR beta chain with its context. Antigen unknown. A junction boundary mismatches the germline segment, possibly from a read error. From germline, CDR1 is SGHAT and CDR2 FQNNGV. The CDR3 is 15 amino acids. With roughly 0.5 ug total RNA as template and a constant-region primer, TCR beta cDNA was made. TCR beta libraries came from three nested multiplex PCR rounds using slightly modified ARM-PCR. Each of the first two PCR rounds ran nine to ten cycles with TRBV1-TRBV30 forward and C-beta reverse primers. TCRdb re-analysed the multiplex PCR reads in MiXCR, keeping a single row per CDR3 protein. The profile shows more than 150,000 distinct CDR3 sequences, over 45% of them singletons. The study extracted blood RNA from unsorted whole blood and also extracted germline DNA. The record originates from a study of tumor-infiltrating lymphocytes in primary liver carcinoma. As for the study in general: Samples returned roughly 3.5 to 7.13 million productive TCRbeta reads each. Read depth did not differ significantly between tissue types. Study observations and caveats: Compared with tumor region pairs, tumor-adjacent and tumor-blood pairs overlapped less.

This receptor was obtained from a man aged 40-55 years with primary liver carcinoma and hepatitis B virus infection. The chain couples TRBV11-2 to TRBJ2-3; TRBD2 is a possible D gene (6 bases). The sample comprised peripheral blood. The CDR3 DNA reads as TGTTCCAGCAGCTTTCGCGGGGCTGTGGGAGATACGCAGTATTTT. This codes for CSSSFRGAVGDTQYF.